The T cell receptor (beta chain) described here comes from a study of cytomegalovirus exposure and HLA in healthy donors. Whole-study context: A later analysis reported the 120 validation repertoires used the same platform as the roughly 700 first-cohort repertoires. General observations from the study: The TCR clusters that emerged in the first cohort tended, a later analysis found, to co-occur in the 120 or so validation repertoires. The study listed about 150 cytomegalovirus-associated TCR beta chains.

Comments on this clone: Its antigen is as yet unknown.

Measured with immunoSEQ multiplex PCR; TCRdb has only the in-frame clones, and not every one. The sample has about 160,000 clones, approximately 90% seen once. From germline, CDR1 is MDHEN and CDR2 SYDVKM. V lost 1 base and J lost 5, with 11 bases in between. This CDR3 spans 15 amino acids. The chain couples TRBV28 to TRBJ1-4; D is unresolved. The sample consisted of PBMCs. The TCR was taken from a man aged 18-30 years in good health and CMV-seronegative. DNA for the CDR3: TGTGCCAGCAGTTTATCCGCAGTTTTCAATGAAAAACTGTTTTTT. Its translation is CASSLSAVFNEKLFF.